Listed below are T cell receptor beta chains from one sample, sequenced in a study of control samples from healthy donors and cancer patients. Clones were read by immunoSEQ multiplex PCR, and TCRdb kept only the in-frame ones, dropping some. This sample yields 25,000 to 35,000 clones, of which about nine tenths are seen a single time; roughly 12% belongs to the top ten. The sequencing sample was made of PBMCs. These receptors were obtained from a man aged 45-65 years with lung cancer. Both conserved end residues are part of each CDR3. D genes are given only for firm matches. Clone size is shown for a subset of rows, as once, few, many or a class of expanded clone.

D gene: TRBD2; clone size: -; J gene: TRBJ2-3; V gene: TRBV19; CDR3 protein: CASSMGRGGSKTQYF; CDR3 DNA: TGTGCCAGTAGTATGGGGCGGGGGGGCAGCAAGACGCAGTATTTT
D gene: -; clone size: -; J gene: TRBJ1-6; V gene: TRBV5-6; CDR3 protein: CASSLGGGSYNSPLHF; CDR3 DNA: TGTGCCAGCAGCTTGGGGGGGGGCTCCTATAATTCACCCCTCCACTTT
D gene: TRBD1; clone size: -; J gene: TRBJ2-7; V gene: TRBV7-9; CDR3 protein: CASSFEDRGFEQYF; CDR3 DNA: TGTGCCAGCAGCTTCGAGGACAGGGGTTTTGAGCAGTACTTC
D gene: -; clone size: -; J gene: TRBJ2-3; V gene: TRBV7-2; CDR3 protein: CASSSFLDTQYF; CDR3 DNA: TGTGCCAGCAGCTCCTTTCTGGATACGCAGTATTTT
D gene: -; clone size: once; J gene: TRBJ2-1; V gene: TRBV7-6; CDR3 protein: CASSTPGGGSSYNEQFF; CDR3 DNA: TGTGCCAGCAGCACACCGGGGGGCGGCAGCTCCTACAATGAGCAGTTCTTC
D gene: -; clone size: -; J gene: TRBJ2-2; V gene: TRBV3-1/TRBV3-2; CDR3 protein: CASSPDRKIRITGELFF; CDR3 DNA: TGTGCCAGCAGTCCGGACAGAAAGATAAGAATCACCGGGGAGCTGTTTTTT
D gene: -; clone size: -; J gene: TRBJ2-2; V gene: TRBV19; CDR3 protein: CASMTGRYTGELFF; CDR3 DNA: TGTGCCAGTATGACAGGGAGGTACACCGGGGAGCTGTTTTTT
D gene: -; clone size: -; J gene: TRBJ1-2; V gene: TRBV25-1; CDR3 protein: CASSEMGYGYTF; CDR3 DNA: TGTGCCAGCAGTGAGATGGGTTATGGCTACACCTTC
D gene: -; clone size: -; J gene: TRBJ1-5; V gene: TRBV2; CDR3 protein: CATSLRVGNQPQHF; CDR3 DNA: TGTGCCACCTCGTTAAGGGTTGGCAATCAGCCCCAGCATTTT
D gene: TRBD1; clone size: -; J gene: TRBJ1-5; V gene: TRBV6-2/TRBV6-3; CDR3 protein: CASSSPQGPNQPQHF; CDR3 DNA: TGTGCCAGCAGTTCGCCACAGGGGCCTAATCAGCCCCAGCATTTT
D gene: -; clone size: -; J gene: TRBJ2-1; V gene: TRBV7-9; CDR3 protein: CASSPGKPNNEQFF; CDR3 DNA: TGTGCCAGCAGCCCCGGGAAGCCGAACAATGAGCAGTTCTTC
D gene: TRBD1; clone size: -; J gene: TRBJ1-5; V gene: TRBV27; CDR3 protein: CASSKDRVSQPQHF; CDR3 DNA: TGTGCCAGCAGTAAGGACAGGGTGTCTCAGCCCCAGCATTTT
D gene: -; clone size: -; J gene: TRBJ1-2; V gene: TRBV2; CDR3 protein: CASRVVMGDILAGGQGYTF; CDR3 DNA: TGTGCCAGCAGGGTCGTCATGGGGGACATCCTGGCGGGGGGCCAGGGCTACACCTTC
D gene: -; clone size: -; J gene: TRBJ2-1; V gene: TRBV19; CDR3 protein: CASSIAQGGQFF; CDR3 DNA: TGTGCCAGTAGTATAGCTCAGGGCGGGCAGTTCTTC
D gene: -; clone size: -; J gene: TRBJ1-6; V gene: TRBV27; CDR3 protein: CASSPGTGNSPLHF; CDR3 DNA: TGTGCCAGCAGTCCGGGAACGGGGAATTCACCCCTCCACTTT
D gene: -; clone size: -; J gene: TRBJ2-2; V gene: TRBV19; CDR3 protein: CASSTTNTGELFF; CDR3 DNA: TGTGCCAGTAGTACCACGAACACCGGGGAGCTGTTTTTT
D gene: -; clone size: -; J gene: TRBJ2-3; V gene: TRBV21-1; CDR3 protein: CASFLRVTDTQYF; CDR3 DNA: TGTGCCAGCTTCCTACGAGTCACAGATACGCAGTATTTT
D gene: -; clone size: -; J gene: TRBJ1-4; V gene: TRBV4-3; CDR3 protein: CASSLVGAGPTLEKLFF; CDR3 DNA: TGCGCCAGCAGTCTTGTGGGGGCAGGGCCAACGTTGGAAAAACTGTTTTTT